The sequence of this T cell receptor beta chain was determined in a study of Graves' ophthalmopathy and Graves' hyperthyroidism. The germline V and J ends were trimmed by 10 bases and 0 bases, with 12 bases remaining between them. The CDR3 runs 14 residues. CDR1 and CDR2 from the germline V gene are SNHLY and FYNNEI. This clonotype was recorded only once. The PBMCs had their origin in 7.5 to 10 ml of fresh peripheral blood. The study amplified TCR beta CDR3 regions using RNA transcripts. HTBI-primed RT-PCR formed the first round, and a multiplex PCR formed the second. TCRdb re-called the multiplex PCR reads with MiXCR, one entry per CDR3 protein. The sample comprises hundreds of thousands of distinct CDR3 sequences, roughly two fifths of which are singletons, and more than 3% rests with the top ten.

The chain carries TRBV2 and TRBJ1-4, with D hard to call. The clonotype originates from an adult man with Graves' ophthalmopathy. The material sequenced was peripheral blood. CDR3 sequence reads: CATQFLATNEKLFF. In nucleotides, the CDR3 is TGTGCCACTCAGTTCCTGGCAACTAATGAAAAACTGTTTTTT. Complete variable domain (other parts from reference TRBV2 and TRBJ1-4): EPEVTQTPSHQVTQMGQEVILRCVPISNHLYFYWYRQILGQKVEFLVSFYNNEISEKSEIFDDQFSVERPDGSNFTLKIRSTKLEDSAMYFCATQFLATNEKLFFGSGTQLSVL.